Described below is a single T cell receptor beta chain sequence and its context. The CDR3 has 14 residues. Germline V gene sequence: CDR1 SGHDT, CDR2 YYEEEE. Deletions cut 5 bases from V and 3 bases from J, with 11 bases between. This entry comes from a study of blood T cell repertoires in COVID-19. TCRdb keeps only in-frame clones here, not all; method: immunoSEQ multiplex PCR. The data contain about 150,000 clones, 85% to 90% of them singletons. This TCR was recovered from a woman aged 40 to 49 with acute or convalescent COVID-19. V and J are TRBV5-6 and TRBJ2-2; D ambiguous. The sequencing sample was made of peripheral blood. Here the CDR3 reads CASRRGRYTGELFF. DNA of the CDR3: TGTGCCAGCAGACGCGGCCGTTACACCGGGGAGCTGTTTTTT.